Listed below are T cell receptor beta chains from one sample, sequenced in a study of CD8 T cells in Susac syndrome. TCRdb processed the immunoSEQ multiplex PCR reads anew with MiXCR; each CDR3 protein has one entry. The sample yields about 110,000 distinct CDR3 sequences, about 95% seen once. Sequences were obtained from CD4+ T cells from PBMCs. These receptor sequences come from a human donor in good health. Both conserved end residues are part of each CDR3. The order of the fields is D gene, V gene, J gene, clone size, CDR3 protein, CDR3 DNA. A D gene is named only where the DNA matches it firmly. Only part of the rows carry a size: once, few, many, or a class if the clone is expanded.

D gene: NA
V gene: TRBV6-5
J gene: TRBJ2-7
clone size: NA
CDR3 protein: CASSYDSDYEQYF
CDR3 DNA: TGTGCCAGCAGTTACGACAGTGACTACGAGCAGTACTTC

D gene: TRBD1
V gene: TRBV5-1
J gene: TRBJ1-2
clone size: NA
CDR3 protein: CASSLSQGADGYTF
CDR3 DNA: TGCGCCAGCAGCTTGAGTCAGGGGGCTGATGGCTACACCTTC

D gene: NA
V gene: TRBV2
J gene: TRBJ2-4
clone size: NA
CDR3 protein: CASSEFVRTVKNIQYF
CDR3 DNA: TGTGCCAGCAGTGAGTTCGTGAGGACGGTAAAAAACATTCAGTACTTC

D gene: NA
V gene: TRBV5-1
J gene: TRBJ1-1
clone size: NA
CDR3 protein: CASSLDHMGTNTEAFF
CDR3 DNA: TGCGCCAGCAGCTTGGACCATATGGGGACAAACACTGAAGCTTTCTTT

D gene: NA
V gene: TRBV5-4
J gene: TRBJ2-5
clone size: NA
CDR3 protein: CASSLGENQETQYF
CDR3 DNA: TGTGCCAGCAGCTTAGGTGAAAACCAAGAGACCCAGTACTTC

D gene: TRBD1
V gene: TRBV29-1
J gene: TRBJ1-2
clone size: NA
CDR3 protein: CSTGTGGDYGYTF
CDR3 DNA: TGCAGCACGGGGACAGGGGGCGACTATGGCTACACCTTC

D gene: NA
V gene: TRBV20-1
J gene: TRBJ2-6
clone size: NA
CDR3 protein: CSAPDSSGANVLTF
CDR3 DNA: TGCAGTGCGCCAGACAGCTCTGGGGCCAACGTCCTGACTTTC

D gene: TRBD2
V gene: TRBV27
J gene: TRBJ2-3
clone size: NA
CDR3 protein: CASSLAGLGESDTQYF
CDR3 DNA: TGTGCCAGCAGTTTAGCGGGACTAGGAGAGAGCGATACGCAGTATTTT

D gene: TRBD2
V gene: TRBV11-2
J gene: TRBJ2-7
clone size: NA
CDR3 protein: CASSLGLRLAETYEQYF
CDR3 DNA: TGTGCCAGCAGCTTAGGGTTGCGACTAGCGGAGACCTACGAGCAGTACTTC

D gene: TRBD1
V gene: TRBV3-1
J gene: TRBJ2-5
clone size: NA
CDR3 protein: CASNRGQVYQETQYF
CDR3 DNA: TGTGCCAGCAACCGGGGACAGGTGTACCAAGAGACCCAGTACTTC

D gene: NA
V gene: TRBV3-1
J gene: TRBJ2-1
clone size: NA
CDR3 protein: CASSQANRGGNEQFF
CDR3 DNA: TGTGCCAGCAGCCAAGCTAACAGGGGGGGCAATGAGCAGTTCTTC

D gene: NA
V gene: TRBV28
J gene: TRBJ2-1
clone size: NA
CDR3 protein: CASRHKGEAYNEQFF
CDR3 DNA: TGTGCCAGCAGACACAAAGGGGAAGCCTACAATGAGCAGTTCTTC

D gene: TRBD2
V gene: TRBV29-1
J gene: TRBJ2-1
clone size: NA
CDR3 protein: CSGGSGRIYNEQFF
CDR3 DNA: TGCAGCGGGGGGAGCGGGAGGATCTACAATGAGCAGTTCTTC

D gene: NA
V gene: TRBV6-5
J gene: TRBJ1-2
clone size: NA
CDR3 protein: CASSYAQGSYGYTF
CDR3 DNA: TGTGCCAGCAGTTACGCACAGGGTAGCTATGGCTACACCTTC

D gene: NA
V gene: TRBV12-3/TRBV12-4
J gene: TRBJ2-3
clone size: NA
CDR3 protein: CASSLTPGPQYF
CDR3 DNA: TGTGCCAGCAGTTTGACCCCCGGCCCGCAGTATTTT

D gene: NA
V gene: TRBV5-1
J gene: TRBJ2-2
clone size: NA
CDR3 protein: CASSLVVGGELFF
CDR3 DNA: TGCGCCAGCAGCCTGGTAGTCGGCGGGGAGCTGTTTTTT

D gene: TRBD1
V gene: TRBV29-1
J gene: TRBJ2-7
clone size: NA
CDR3 protein: CSVRQGESYEQYF
CDR3 DNA: TGCAGCGTTAGGCAGGGGGAGTCCTACGAGCAGTACTTC

D gene: NA
V gene: TRBV5-6
J gene: TRBJ2-3
clone size: NA
CDR3 protein: CASSLKISADTQYF
CDR3 DNA: TGTGCCAGCAGCTTAAAAATCTCGGCAGATACGCAGTATTTT

D gene: TRBD1
V gene: TRBV29-1
J gene: TRBJ2-5
clone size: NA
CDR3 protein: CSVEDREATQYF
CDR3 DNA: TGCAGCGTTGAGGACAGGGAAGCGACCCAGTACTTC

D gene: TRBD2
V gene: TRBV27
J gene: TRBJ2-4
clone size: NA
CDR3 protein: CASSSTSGGNIQYF
CDR3 DNA: TGTGCCAGCAGTTCCACTAGCGGGGGGAACATTCAGTACTTC

D gene: NA
V gene: TRBV12-3/TRBV12-4
J gene: TRBJ1-3
clone size: NA
CDR3 protein: CASSLHSGNTIYF
CDR3 DNA: TGTGCCAGCAGTTTACACAGTGGAAACACCATATATTTT

D gene: NA
V gene: TRBV29-1
J gene: TRBJ1-3
clone size: NA
CDR3 protein: CSVEDPGVSGNTIYF
CDR3 DNA: TGCAGCGTTGAAGATCCGGGTGTCTCTGGAAACACCATATATTTT

D gene: NA
V gene: TRBV20-1
J gene: TRBJ1-1
clone size: NA
CDR3 protein: CSARGGNTEAFF
CDR3 DNA: TGCAGTGCTAGAGGAGGGAACACTGAAGCTTTCTTT

D gene: NA
V gene: TRBV7-3
J gene: TRBJ2-5
clone size: NA
CDR3 protein: CASSPHNRQETQYF
CDR3 DNA: TGTGCCAGCAGCCCTCACAACCGCCAAGAGACCCAGTACTTC

D gene: NA
V gene: TRBV28
J gene: TRBJ1-1
clone size: few
CDR3 protein: CASSLGGKNTEAFF
CDR3 DNA: TGTGCCAGCAGTTTAGGAGGGAAGAACACTGAAGCTTTCTTT

D gene: NA
V gene: TRBV20-1
J gene: TRBJ2-5
clone size: NA
CDR3 protein: CSAREARLKETQYF
CDR3 DNA: TGCAGTGCTAGAGAGGCCAGGTTAAAAGAGACCCAGTACTTC

D gene: TRBD2
V gene: TRBV29-1
J gene: TRBJ2-3
clone size: once
CDR3 protein: CSAPGGLAPTDTQYF
CDR3 DNA: TGCAGCGCGCCCGGGGGACTAGCGCCGACAGATACGCAGTATTTT

D gene: NA
V gene: TRBV2
J gene: TRBJ2-7
clone size: NA
CDR3 protein: CASSETTTGQFRYF
CDR3 DNA: TGTGCCAGCAGTGAAACTACCACGGGGCAATTTCGTTACTTC

D gene: NA
V gene: TRBV7-2
J gene: TRBJ2-5
clone size: NA
CDR3 protein: CASSSRGGTQYF
CDR3 DNA: TGTGCCAGCAGCTCCAGGGGGGGGACCCAGTACTTC

D gene: NA
V gene: TRBV6-5
J gene: TRBJ1-2
clone size: few
CDR3 protein: CASSYRRGYGYTF
CDR3 DNA: TGTGCCAGCAGTTACCGGCGGGGCTATGGCTACACCTTC

D gene: TRBD2
V gene: TRBV6-2/TRBV6-3
J gene: TRBJ2-2
clone size: NA
CDR3 protein: CASSYRTSGSANTGELFF
CDR3 DNA: TGTGCCAGCAGTTATCGGACTAGCGGGAGCGCGAACACCGGGGAGCTGTTTTTT

D gene: TRBD1
V gene: TRBV20-1
J gene: TRBJ1-6
clone size: NA
CDR3 protein: CSAGDRVSPLHF
CDR3 DNA: TGCAGTGCTGGGGACAGGGTTTCACCCCTCCACTTT

D gene: NA
V gene: TRBV15
J gene: TRBJ1-4
clone size: NA
CDR3 protein: CATSRERTVNEKLFF
CDR3 DNA: TGTGCCACCAGCAGAGAAAGGACAGTAAATGAAAAACTGTTTTTT

D gene: NA
V gene: TRBV6-5
J gene: TRBJ1-1
clone size: NA
CDR3 protein: CASSTGDGVTEAFF
CDR3 DNA: TGTGCCAGCAGTACCGGGGACGGCGTCACTGAAGCTTTCTTT

D gene: TRBD1
V gene: TRBV12-3/TRBV12-4
J gene: TRBJ2-7
clone size: few
CDR3 protein: CASSWDRDYEQYF
CDR3 DNA: TGTGCCAGCAGTTGGGACAGGGATTACGAGCAGTACTTC

D gene: NA
V gene: TRBV7-3
J gene: TRBJ2-1
clone size: NA
CDR3 protein: CASSPGYSSYNEQFF
CDR3 DNA: TGTGCCAGCAGCCCAGGCTACAGTAGCTACAATGAGCAGTTCTTC

D gene: NA
V gene: TRBV7-2
J gene: TRBJ2-5
clone size: NA
CDR3 protein: CASSYQGGYMETQYF
CDR3 DNA: TGTGCCAGCAGCTATCAAGGGGGTTACATGGAGACCCAGTACTTC

D gene: TRBD1
V gene: TRBV28
J gene: TRBJ2-7
clone size: NA
CDR3 protein: CASSLGQGGNF
CDR3 DNA: TGTGCCAGCAGTCTTGGACAGGGTGGGAACTTC

D gene: NA
V gene: TRBV18
J gene: TRBJ2-3
clone size: few
CDR3 protein: CASSPTAQGTDTQYF
CDR3 DNA: TGTGCTAGCTCACCTACGGCTCAGGGCACAGATACGCAGTATTTT

D gene: TRBD1
V gene: TRBV28
J gene: TRBJ2-4
clone size: NA
CDR3 protein: CASIEGQGQNIQYF
CDR3 DNA: TGTGCCAGCATTGAGGGACAGGGACAAAACATTCAGTACTTC

D gene: NA
V gene: TRBV3-1
J gene: TRBJ1-2
clone size: NA
CDR3 protein: CASSPPEGHGYTF
CDR3 DNA: TGTGCCAGCAGCCCCCCGGAGGGGCATGGCTACACCTTC

D gene: NA
V gene: TRBV2
J gene: TRBJ1-4
clone size: once
CDR3 protein: CASRGTDANEKLFF
CDR3 DNA: TGTGCCAGCAGGGGGACGGACGCTAATGAAAAACTGTTTTTT

D gene: NA
V gene: TRBV3-1
J gene: TRBJ1-4
clone size: NA
CDR3 protein: CASSPKGGHTNEKLFF
CDR3 DNA: TGTGCCAGCAGCCCCAAAGGCGGGCACACTAATGAAAAACTGTTTTTT

D gene: NA
V gene: TRBV4-3
J gene: TRBJ1-1
clone size: NA
CDR3 protein: CASSQGTEHEAFF
CDR3 DNA: TGCGCCAGCAGCCAAGGGACTGAACATGAAGCTTTCTTT

D gene: TRBD1
V gene: TRBV3-1
J gene: TRBJ1-4
clone size: NA
CDR3 protein: CASSQSRGTGTAKLFF
CDR3 DNA: TGTGCCAGCAGCCAATCGCGGGGGACAGGGACAGCAAAACTGTTTTTT

D gene: NA
V gene: TRBV27
J gene: TRBJ2-5
clone size: NA
CDR3 protein: CASSQERGPQYF
CDR3 DNA: TGTGCCAGCAGTCAGGAACGAGGGCCCCAGTACTTC

D gene: NA
V gene: TRBV3-1
J gene: TRBJ2-1
clone size: NA
CDR3 protein: CASSRGSSSYNEQFF
CDR3 DNA: TGTGCCAGCAGCCGAGGCTCGAGCTCCTACAATGAGCAGTTCTTC

D gene: NA
V gene: TRBV28
J gene: TRBJ2-3
clone size: NA
CDR3 protein: CASNARVTDTQYF
CDR3 DNA: TGTGCCAGCAATGCCAGGGTGACAGATACGCAGTATTTT

D gene: NA
V gene: TRBV27
J gene: TRBJ1-5
clone size: NA
CDR3 protein: CASSSTSNQPQHF
CDR3 DNA: TGTGCCAGCAGTTCCACTAGCAATCAGCCCCAGCATTTT

D gene: NA
V gene: TRBV12-3/TRBV12-4
J gene: TRBJ2-5
clone size: once
CDR3 protein: CASSSGLGEETQYF
CDR3 DNA: TGTGCCAGCAGCTCCGGACTGGGCGAAGAGACCCAGTACTTC

D gene: NA
V gene: TRBV6-4
J gene: TRBJ1-1
clone size: NA
CDR3 protein: CASSDVREFCEAFF
CDR3 DNA: TGTGCCAGCAGTGACGTCAGGGAATTCTGTGAAGCTTTCTTT

D gene: NA
V gene: TRBV10-3
J gene: TRBJ2-3
clone size: NA
CDR3 protein: CAISVGYTQYF
CDR3 DNA: TGTGCCATCAGTGTCGGTTATACGCAGTATTTT

D gene: NA
V gene: TRBV19
J gene: TRBJ1-1
clone size: NA
CDR3 protein: CASSMGGMNTEAFF
CDR3 DNA: TGTGCCAGTAGTATGGGGGGGATGAACACTGAAGCTTTCTTT

D gene: NA
V gene: TRBV20-1
J gene: TRBJ1-3
clone size: NA
CDR3 protein: CSARDDRVGSGNTIYF
CDR3 DNA: TGCAGTGCTAGAGACGATCGAGTCGGCTCTGGAAACACCATATATTTT

D gene: TRBD2
V gene: TRBV4-3
J gene: TRBJ2-7
clone size: NA
CDR3 protein: CASSQDGLAGESSYEQYF
CDR3 DNA: TGCGCCAGCAGCCAAGACGGCCTAGCGGGAGAATCCTCCTACGAGCAGTACTTC